These 9 T cell receptor beta chains share one sample of origin, sequenced in a study of spatial heterogeneity in lung cancer. Time point given: sample taken at primary tumor resection. TCRdb re-called the 5' RACE reads with MiXCR, one entry per CDR3 protein. The sample has 60,000 to 90,000 distinct CDR3 sequences; about 8% are singletons. This specimen consisted of PBMCs, obtained at surgery. The receptors stem from a male donor with early-stage non-small cell lung cancer.

The sample holds a few counts of this clonotype. The V and J genes are TRBV24-1 and TRBJ2-5; the match to TRBD1 covers 7 bases. Losses at the gene ends were 4 bases for V and 5 bases for J; bases not matched to a gene: 18. This CDR3 has 18 amino acids. The germline CDR1 and CDR2 sequences are KGHDR and SFDVKD. The CDR3 region is CATSDSTGILGLTETQYF. The CDR3, as DNA: TGTGCCACCAGTGACTCGACAGGGATTTTGGGTTTGACGGAGACCCAGTACTTC.

This clonotype was counted ten times or more. The V and J genes are TRBV7-9 and TRBJ2-1, with TRBD1 matching over 11 bases. Per the germline V gene, CDR1 is SEHNR and CDR2 is FQNEAQ (reference sequence). The CDR3 extends over 12 amino acids. V lost 3 bases, J lost 13 bases, and 2 bases stayed unmatched. DNA for the CDR3: TGTGCCAGCAGCTTCGGGACAGGGGGACAGTTCTTC. It codes for CASSFGTGGQFF.

This clonotype has just a few counts. Here the CDR3 reads CASSFGLAGGRHEQYF. The CDR3 DNA follows: TGCGCCAGCAGCTTCGGACTAGCGGGAGGGCGCCACGAGCAGTACTTC. V is TRBV5-1 and J is TRBJ2-7, with TRBD2 matching over 15 bases. This CDR3 has 16 residues. Germline CDR1 is SGHRS and CDR2 is YFSETQ. V lost 2 bases and J lost 5; bases outside the gene matches: 5.

Ten or more counts support this clonotype. The chain carries TRBV11-2 and TRBJ2-1, with TRBD1 identical over 10 bases. V lost 5 bases, J lost 5 bases, and 6 bases stayed unmatched. The germline gives CDR1 SGHAT, CDR2 FQNNGV. CDR3 length equals 15 residues. CDR3 bases: TGTGCCAGCAGCACGAGTGGGACAGGGGACAATGAGCAGTTCTTC. This translates into CASSTSGTGDNEQFF.

This clonotype was found many times. The chain uses TRBV11-2 and TRBJ2-2; 8 bases are a match to TRBD1. The length of the CDR3 is 16 residues. CDR1 and CDR2 from the germline V gene are SGHAT and FQNNGV. V dropped 3 bases and J dropped 4; count of bases not matched to a gene: 7. CDR3: CASSFLRGRSTGELFF. DNA for the CDR3: TGTGCCAGCAGCTTCCTCAGGGGGCGAAGCACCGGGGAGCTGTTTTTT. Full variable domain (missing parts from reference TRBV11-2 and TRBJ2-2): EAGVAQSPRYKIIEKRQSVAFWCNPISGHATLYWYQQILGQGPKLLIQFQNNGVVDDSQLPKDRFSAERLKGVDSTLKIQPAKLEDSAVYLCASSFLRGRSTGELFFGEGSRLTVL.

This clonotype was picked up many times. The gene calls are TRBV29-1 and TRBJ2-1; 8 bases align to TRBD2. The germline CDR1 and CDR2 sequences are SQVTM and ANQGSEA. V trimming: 8 bases; J trimming: 7 bases; junction bases outside the gene matches: 4. The CDR3 has 11 residues. CDR3 in amino acids: CSLRGGNEQFF. The CDR3 bases are TGCAGCCTCCGGGGGGGGAATGAGCAGTTCTTC.

This clonotype has a count of ten or more. The chain has TRBV4-1 and TRBJ1-5; D is unclear. The germline V and J ends were trimmed by 0 bases and 6 bases, with 6 bases remaining between them. Germline V gene sequence: CDR1 MGHRA, CDR2 YSYEKL. The length of the CDR3 is 13 residues. CDR3 sequence (DNA): TGCGCCAGCAGCCAAGATCGCCGTCAGCCCCAGCATTTT. Amino acid sequence: CASSQDRRQPQHF.

The chain joins TRBV19 to TRBJ1-1, with D possibly matching TRBD1 (5 bases). The CDR3 has 15 residues. Trimming stripped 3 bases from V and 8 bases from J, with 19 bases between. In germline, CDR1 is LNHDA, CDR2 SQIVND (reference sequence). CDR3 region: CASSISQGKGPEAFF. In DNA, the CDR3 is TGTGCCAGTAGTATCAGTCAAGGGAAGGGACCGGAAGCTTTCTTT.

This clonotype was recorded at least ten times. The chain couples TRBV7-8 to TRBJ1-1; TRBD1 agrees at 7 bases. The CDR3 is 17 amino acids. J lost 6 bases, V lost 5 bases, and 18 bases had no gene match. Per the germline V gene, CDR1 is SGHVS and CDR2 is FQNEAQ. DNA of the CDR3: TGTGCCAGCAGCCCACGGCGTAGAGAGACAGGGTCTGCTGAAGCTTTCTTT. Translating gives CASSPRRRETGSAEAFF.